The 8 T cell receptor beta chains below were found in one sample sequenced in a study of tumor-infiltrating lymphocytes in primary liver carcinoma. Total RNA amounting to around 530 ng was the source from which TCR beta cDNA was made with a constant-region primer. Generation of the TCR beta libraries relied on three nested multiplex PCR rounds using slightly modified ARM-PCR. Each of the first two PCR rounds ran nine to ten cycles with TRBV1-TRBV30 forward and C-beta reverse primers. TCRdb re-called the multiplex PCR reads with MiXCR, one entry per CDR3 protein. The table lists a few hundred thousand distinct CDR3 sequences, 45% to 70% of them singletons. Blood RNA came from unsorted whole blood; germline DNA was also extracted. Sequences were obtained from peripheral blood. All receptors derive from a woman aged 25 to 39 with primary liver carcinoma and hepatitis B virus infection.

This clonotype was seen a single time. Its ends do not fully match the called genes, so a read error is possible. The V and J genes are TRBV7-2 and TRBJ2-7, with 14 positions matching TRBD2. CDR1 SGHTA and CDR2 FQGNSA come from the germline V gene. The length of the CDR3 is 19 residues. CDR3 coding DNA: TGTGTCAGCAGCTTAGCGCGTCGACTAGCGGGAGGGCCACTCTACGAGCAGTACTTC. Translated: CVSSLARRLAGGPLYEQYF.

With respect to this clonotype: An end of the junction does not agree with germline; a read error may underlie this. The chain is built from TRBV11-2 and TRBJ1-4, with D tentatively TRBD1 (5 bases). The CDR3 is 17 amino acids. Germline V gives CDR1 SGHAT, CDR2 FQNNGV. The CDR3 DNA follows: TGTGCCAGCTGCTTCATCAGGGTCCCCACGCCCTCCGAAAAACTGTTTTTT. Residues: CASCFIRVPTPSEKLFF.

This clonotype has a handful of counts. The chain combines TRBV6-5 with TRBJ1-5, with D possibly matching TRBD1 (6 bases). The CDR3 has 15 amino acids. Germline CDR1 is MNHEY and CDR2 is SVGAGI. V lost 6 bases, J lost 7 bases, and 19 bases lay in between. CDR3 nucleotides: TGTGCCAGCAGCCAAGCTCGGGGGGCAAGGCAGCCCCAGCATTTT. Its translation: CASSQARGARQPQHF.

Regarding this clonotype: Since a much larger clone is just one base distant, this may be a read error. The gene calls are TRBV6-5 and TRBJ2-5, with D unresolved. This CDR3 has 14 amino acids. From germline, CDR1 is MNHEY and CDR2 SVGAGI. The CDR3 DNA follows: TGTGACAGCAGTTACTCCCCGTCATTGGAGACCCAGTACTTC. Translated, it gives CDSSYSPSLETQYF.

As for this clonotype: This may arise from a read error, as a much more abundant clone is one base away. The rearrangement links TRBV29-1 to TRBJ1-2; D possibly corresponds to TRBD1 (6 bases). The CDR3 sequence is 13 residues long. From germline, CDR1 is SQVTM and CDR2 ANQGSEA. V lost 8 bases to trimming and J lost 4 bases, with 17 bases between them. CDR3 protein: CSLHDRQGYGYTF. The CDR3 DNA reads TGCAGCCTTCACGACAGGCAAGGCTATGGCTACACCTTC. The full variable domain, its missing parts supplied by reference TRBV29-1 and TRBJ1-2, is SAVISQKPSRDICQRGTSLTIQCQVDSQVTMMFWYRQQPGQSLTLIATANQGSEATYESGFVIDKFPISRPNLTFSTLTVSNMSPEDSSIYLCSLHDRQGYGYTFGSGTRLTVV.

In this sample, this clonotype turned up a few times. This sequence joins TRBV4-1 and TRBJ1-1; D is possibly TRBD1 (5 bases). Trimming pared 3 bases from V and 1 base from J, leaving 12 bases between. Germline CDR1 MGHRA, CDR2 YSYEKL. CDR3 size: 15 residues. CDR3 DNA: TGCGCCAGCAGCCAGCGGGGCTTCGGGAACACTGAAGCTTTCTTT. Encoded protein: CASSQRGFGNTEAFF.

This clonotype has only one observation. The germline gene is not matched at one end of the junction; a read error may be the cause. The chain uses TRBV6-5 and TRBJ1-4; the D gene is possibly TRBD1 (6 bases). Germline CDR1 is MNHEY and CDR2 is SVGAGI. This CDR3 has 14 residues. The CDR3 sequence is CARSPRGTNEKLFF. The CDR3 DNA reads TGTGCCCGCAGTCCGAGGGGGACTAATGAAAAACTGTTTTTT.

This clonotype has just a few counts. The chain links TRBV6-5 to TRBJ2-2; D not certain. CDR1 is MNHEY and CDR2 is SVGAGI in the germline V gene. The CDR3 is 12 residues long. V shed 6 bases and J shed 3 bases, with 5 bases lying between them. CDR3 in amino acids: CASRDYTGELFF. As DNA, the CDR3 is TGTGCCAGCAGGGATTACACCGGGGAGCTGTTTTTT.